This T cell receptor (beta chain) was documented in a study of blood T cell repertoires in COVID-19. As for the study in general: From the United States, Italy and Spain came samples of acute and convalescent COVID-19. The analysed material was cDNA or gDNA that came from T cells, B-cell-depleted T cells, or PBMCs.

Authors' data handling: Amplification of reference gene primers was used by the study to estimate nucleated cell counts. Using immunoSEQ multiplex PCR, the repertoire was profiled, and TCRdb retains in-frame clones only, with some absent. Clone size and the V and J calls come from that table; the DNA yielded D and trimming. The sample has approximately 130,000 clones; around 87% are singletons. Germline CDR1 SGHNT, CDR2 YENEEA. CDR3 length equals 15 residues. Germline trimming cut 4 bases from V and 0 bases from J; bases unmatched to any gene: 4. The V call is TRBV11-3, the J call TRBJ1-1; TRBD1 agrees at 8 bases. Source material: peripheral blood. This receptor was identified in a woman aged 45-65 years with acute or convalescent COVID-19. As DNA, the CDR3 is TGTGCCAGCAGCTCGACAGGGGCCATGAACACTGAAGCTTTCTTT. Translation: CASSSTGAMNTEAFF.